These 8 T cell receptor beta chains were sequenced from one sample in a study of T-cell memory formation after mild COVID-19. TCRdb fed the 5' RACE reads into MiXCR, producing one record per CDR3 protein. The sample records fewer than 650,000 distinct CDR3 sequences, roughly 22% being singletons. The source material was PBMCs or a T cell subset sorted from them (not recorded which). The receptors were gathered from an adult woman who had mild COVID-19 (a few samples of this study predate the infection). Cell type and time point are not known.

The rearrangement uses TRBV10-3 and TRBJ2-7; 7 positions match TRBD1. The CDR3 covers 12 residues. The germline gives CDR1 ENHRY, CDR2 SYGVKD. The V segment lost 5 bases and the J segment 8 bases; nucleotides outside the gene matches: 6. This chain's CDR3 is CAISFRDSQQYF. The CDR3, as DNA: TGTGCCATCAGTTTTAGGGACAGTCAGCAGTACTTC.

J is TRBJ2-5 and V is TRBV6-2 or TRBV6-3; 8 positions match TRBD1. Trimming at V came to 0 bases and at J to 5 bases, leaving 5 bases not matched to a gene. This CDR3 region has 15 residues. CDR1 is MNHEY, CDR2 SVGEGT, per germline. The CDR3 is CASSYSNRGRETQYF. DNA of the CDR3: TGTGCCAGCAGTTACTCCAACAGGGGGAGGGAGACCCAGTACTTC.

This clonotype was seen a few times. The rearrangement links TRBV20-1 to TRBJ1-2; D gene unclear. Trimming shortened V by 0 bases and J by 4 bases, and 9 bases separated the two germline ends. Germline loops: CDR1 DFQATT, CDR2 SNEGSKA (reference sequence). CDR3 length: 13 amino acids. The CDR3 bases are TGCAGTGCTAGAGACAGGCACACCTATGGCTACACCTTC. Translation: CSARDRHTYGYTF.

There are many counts of this clonotype. This chain uses TRBV5-1 with TRBJ2-5; 7 nucleotides line up with TRBD1. V lost 4 bases to trimming and J lost 2 bases; unmatched junction nucleotides: 8. Germline V CDR1 and CDR2: SGHRS, YFSETQ. This CDR3 is built from 15 residues. The CDR3 region is CASSLTGALQETQYF. The CDR3, as DNA: TGCGCCAGCAGCCTCACAGGGGCCTTACAAGAGACCCAGTACTTC.

This clonotype was recorded many times. The chain is built from TRBV5-4 and TRBJ2-5; tentatively, D is TRBD1 or TRBD2 (5 bases each). The CDR3 loop spans 13 amino acids. V shed 4 bases and J shed 2 bases, with 9 bases lying between them. CDR1 SGHNT and CDR2 YYREEE come from the germline V gene (reference sequence). The CDR3 coding sequence is TGTGCCAGCAGCGGGGACGGTCAAGAGACCCAGTACTTC. The encoded protein is CASSGDGQETQYF.

The rearrangement uses TRBV29-1 and TRBJ2-1; 7 nucleotides align to TRBD1. The germline V gene encodes CDR1 SQVTM and CDR2 ANQGSEA. This CDR3 spans 14 amino acids. Germline trimming cut 6 bases from V and 0 bases from J; bases unmatched to any gene: 5. CDR3 loop: CSVADRASYNEQFF. The CDR3 DNA reads as TGCAGCGTCGCCGACAGGGCCTCCTACAATGAGCAGTTCTTC.

This clonotype was seen a handful of times. The J gene is TRBJ2-1, the V gene TRBV24-1; no definite D call. The CDR3 sequence is 16 residues long. The V gene lost 1 base and the J gene lost 0 bases, with 9 bases spanning the gap. The germline gives CDR1 KGHDR, CDR2 SFDVKD. The CDR3 reads CATSDFDSSSYNEQFF. The CDR3 DNA reads as TGTGCCACCAGTGATTTCGACTCCAGCTCCTACAATGAGCAGTTCTTC.

This chain uses TRBV20-1 with TRBJ1-5; D is unclear. V lost 2 bases and J 0 bases, leaving 11 bases between the germline ends. From germline, CDR1 is DFQATT and CDR2 SNEGSKA (reference sequence). This CDR3 contains 15 residues. CDR3 bases: TGCAGTGCTAGACGCCCGGTCCTTAGCAATCAGCCCCAGCATTTT. It yields the protein CSARRPVLSNQPQHF.